Only a few counts were recorded for the clone carrying this T cell receptor beta chain. What it binds is unknown. These data are taken from a study of molecular identifiers for immune sequencing clone quantification. Study-wide points: In naive cells, under 1% of molecules belonged to clones above 20 RNA copies, against over 99% in effector cells. Barcode collisions between identical TCR molecules could shrink estimates of highly expanded clone sizes.

Germline V gene lookup returns CDR1 MNHGY and CDR2 SVAAGI. This CDR3 spans 14 amino acids. V lost 4 bases to trimming and J lost 7 bases, with 14 bases between them. Based on a CD8+CD4-CCR7+CD45RA+ profile, naive CD8 T cells were sorted. Bulk TCR libraries were made with methods that had been previously described and with listed TCR primers. TCRdb called the PCR reads again in MiXCR, with one record for every CDR3 protein. The table shows fewer than 350,000 distinct CDR3 sequences, with roughly 24% occurring only once. The chain combines TRBV6-9 with TRBJ2-1; D possibly corresponds to TRBD1 (6 bases). Sequenced material: naive CD8+ T cells from blood, with Jurkat cell RNA spiked in. As for subset: FACS-sorted CD8+CD4-CCR7+CD45RA+ naive T cells. This receptor was taken from a human donor in good health. Some libraries in this study had Jurkat cell RNA spiked in. The CDR3 region is CASSLPSRGNEQFF. As DNA, the CDR3 is TGTGCCAGCAGTTTGCCTAGTAGGGGGAATGAGCAGTTCTTC.